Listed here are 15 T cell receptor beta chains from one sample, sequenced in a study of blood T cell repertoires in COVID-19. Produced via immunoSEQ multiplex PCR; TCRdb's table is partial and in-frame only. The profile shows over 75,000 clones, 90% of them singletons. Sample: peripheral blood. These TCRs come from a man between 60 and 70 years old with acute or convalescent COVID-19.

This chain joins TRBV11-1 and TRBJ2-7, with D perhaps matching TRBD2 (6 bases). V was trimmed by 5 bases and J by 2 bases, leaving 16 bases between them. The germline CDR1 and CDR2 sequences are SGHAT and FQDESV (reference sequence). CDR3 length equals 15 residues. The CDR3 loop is CASSINRGTPYEQYF. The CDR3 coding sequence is TGTGCCAGCAGCATTAACAGAGGGACTCCCTACGAGCAGTACTTC. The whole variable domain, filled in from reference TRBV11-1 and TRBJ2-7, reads EAEVAQSPRYKITEKSQAVAFWCDPISGHATLYWYRQILGQGPELLVQFQDESVVDDSQLPKDRFSAERLKGVDSTLKIQPAELGDSAMYLCASSINRGTPYEQYFGPGTRLTVT.

The CDR3 protein is CASSPTGARGYTF. DNA of the CDR3: TGTGCCAGCAGCCCCACAGGGGCGAGAGGCTACACCTTC. The V and J genes are TRBV7-9 and TRBJ1-2; TRBD1 matches 7 bases. Germline V gene data show CDR1 as SEHNR and CDR2 as FQNEAQ (reference sequence). This CDR3 spans 13 amino acids. The trim removed 5 bases at V and 8 bases at J, leaving 8 bases unmatched.

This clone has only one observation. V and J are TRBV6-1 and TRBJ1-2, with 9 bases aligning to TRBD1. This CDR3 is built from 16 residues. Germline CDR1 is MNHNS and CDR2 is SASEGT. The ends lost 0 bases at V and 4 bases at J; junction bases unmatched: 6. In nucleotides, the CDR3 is TGTGCCAGCAGTGAAGCGTCCGGACAGGGGACCTATGGCTACACCTTC. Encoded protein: CASSEASGQGTYGYTF.

CDR3 in amino acids: CASSLSQGDSEQFF. The CDR3 DNA reads as TGTGCCAGCAGTTTATCACAGGGGGACAGTGAGCAGTTCTTC. V is TRBV27 and J is TRBJ2-1; 8 bases are a match to TRBD1. V gave up 0 bases and J gave up 9 bases; unmatched junction bases: 4. Germline CDR1 reads MNHEY; CDR2 reads SMNVEV (reference sequence). This CDR3 region has 14 residues.

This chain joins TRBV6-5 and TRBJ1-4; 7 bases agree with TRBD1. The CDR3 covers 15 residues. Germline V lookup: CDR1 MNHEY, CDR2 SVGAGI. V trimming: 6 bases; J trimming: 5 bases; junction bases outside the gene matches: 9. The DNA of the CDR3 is TGTGCCAGCAGACGACCGGGACAGCCGAATGAAAAACTGTTTTTT. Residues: CASRRPGQPNEKLFF.

CDR3 coding DNA: TGTGCCAGCAGCTCACCTGTAGCGGGAGGGCGGTACGAGCAGTACTTC. This encodes CASSSPVAGGRYEQYF. This rearrangement joins TRBV7-2 to TRBJ2-7, with 11 bases matching TRBD2. V gave up 4 bases and J gave up 4 bases; unmatched junction bases: 9. The CDR3 length is 16 residues. Per the germline V gene, CDR1 is SGHTA and CDR2 is FQGNSA.

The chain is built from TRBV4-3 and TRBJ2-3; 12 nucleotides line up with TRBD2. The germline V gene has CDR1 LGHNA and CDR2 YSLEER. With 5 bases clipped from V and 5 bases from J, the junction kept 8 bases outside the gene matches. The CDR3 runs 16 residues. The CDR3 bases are TGCGCCAGCAGCGACGGACTAGCGGGAATTCTAGATACGCAGTATTTT. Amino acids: CASSDGLAGILDTQYF.

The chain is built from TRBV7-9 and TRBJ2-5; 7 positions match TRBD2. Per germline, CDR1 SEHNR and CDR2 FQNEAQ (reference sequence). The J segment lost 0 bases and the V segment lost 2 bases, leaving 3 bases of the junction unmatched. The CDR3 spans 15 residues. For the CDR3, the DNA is TGTGCCAGCAGCTTAACTAGCGCCTACCAAGAGACCCAGTACTTC. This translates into CASSLTSAYQETQYF. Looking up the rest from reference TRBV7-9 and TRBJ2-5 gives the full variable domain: DTGVSQNPRHKITKRGQNVTFRCDPISEHNRLYWYRQTLGQGPEFLTYFQNEAQLEKSRLLSDRFSAERPKGSFSTLEIQRTEQGDSAMYLCASSLTSAYQETQYFGPGTRLLVL.

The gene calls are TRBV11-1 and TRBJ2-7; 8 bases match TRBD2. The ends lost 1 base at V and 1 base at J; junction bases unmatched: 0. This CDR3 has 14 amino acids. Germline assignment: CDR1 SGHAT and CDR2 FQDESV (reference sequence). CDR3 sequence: CASSLVAGSYEQYF. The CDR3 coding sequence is TGTGCCAGCAGCTTAGTAGCGGGATCCTACGAGCAGTACTTC.

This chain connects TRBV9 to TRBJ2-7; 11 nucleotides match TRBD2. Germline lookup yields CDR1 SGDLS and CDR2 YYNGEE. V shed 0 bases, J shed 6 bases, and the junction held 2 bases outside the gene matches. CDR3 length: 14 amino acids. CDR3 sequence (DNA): TGTGCCAGCAGCGTAGTCCTAGCGGGAGGCGAGCAGTACTTC. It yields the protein CASSVVLAGGEQYF.

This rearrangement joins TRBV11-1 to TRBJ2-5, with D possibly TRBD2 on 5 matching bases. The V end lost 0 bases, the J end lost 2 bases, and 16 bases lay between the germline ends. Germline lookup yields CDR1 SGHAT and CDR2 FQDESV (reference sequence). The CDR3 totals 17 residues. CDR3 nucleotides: TGTGCCAGCAGCTTAGCGGCCTCGCGGGTACCTCAAGAGACCCAGTACTTC. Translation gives CASSLAASRVPQETQYF.

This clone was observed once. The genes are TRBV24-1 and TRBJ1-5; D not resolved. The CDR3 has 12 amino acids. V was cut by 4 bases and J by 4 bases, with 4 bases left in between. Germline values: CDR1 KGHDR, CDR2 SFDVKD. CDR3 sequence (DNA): TGTGCCACCAGTGACTCGAATCAGCCCCAGCATTTT. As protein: CATSDSNQPQHF.

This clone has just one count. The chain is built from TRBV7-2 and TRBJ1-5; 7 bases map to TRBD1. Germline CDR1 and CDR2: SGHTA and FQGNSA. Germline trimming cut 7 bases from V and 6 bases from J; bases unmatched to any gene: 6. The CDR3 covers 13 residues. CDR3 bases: TGTGCCAGCACCAACAGGGGTCGTCAGCCCCAGCATTTT. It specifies CASTNRGRQPQHF.

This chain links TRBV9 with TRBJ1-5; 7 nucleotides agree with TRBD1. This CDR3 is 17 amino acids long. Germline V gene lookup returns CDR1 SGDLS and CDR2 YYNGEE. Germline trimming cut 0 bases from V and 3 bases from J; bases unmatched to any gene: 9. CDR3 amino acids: CASSVDDRDGYNQPQHF. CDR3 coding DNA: TGTGCCAGCAGCGTAGATGACAGGGATGGTTACAATCAGCCCCAGCATTTT.

CDR3 sequence reads: CASSQGKSCTGPAYEQYF. DNA of the CDR3: TGCGCCAGCAGCCAAGGCAAGAGTTGTACAGGGCCGGCCTACGAGCAGTACTTC. The J gene is TRBJ2-7, the V gene TRBV4-3; D may be TRBD1 (6 bases). The CDR3 is 18 amino acids. Germline V CDR1 and CDR2: LGHNA, YSLEER. V gave up 1 base and J gave up 2 bases, with 21 bases separating them.